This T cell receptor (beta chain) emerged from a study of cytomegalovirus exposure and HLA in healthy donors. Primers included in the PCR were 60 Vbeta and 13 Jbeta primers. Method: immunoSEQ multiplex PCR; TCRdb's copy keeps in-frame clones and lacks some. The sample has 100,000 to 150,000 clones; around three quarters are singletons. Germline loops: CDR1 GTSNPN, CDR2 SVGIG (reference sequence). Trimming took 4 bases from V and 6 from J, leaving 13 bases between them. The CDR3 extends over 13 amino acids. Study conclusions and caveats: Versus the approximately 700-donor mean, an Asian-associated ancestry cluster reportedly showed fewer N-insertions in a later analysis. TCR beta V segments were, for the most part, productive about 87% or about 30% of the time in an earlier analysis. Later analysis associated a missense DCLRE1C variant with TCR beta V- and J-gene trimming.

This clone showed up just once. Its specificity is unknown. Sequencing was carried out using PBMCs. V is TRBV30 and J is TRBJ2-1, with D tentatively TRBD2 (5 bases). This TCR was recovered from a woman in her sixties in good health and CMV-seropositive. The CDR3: CAWNKVGVNEQFF. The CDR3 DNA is TGTGCCTGGAATAAAGTGGGAGTCAATGAGCAGTTCTTC. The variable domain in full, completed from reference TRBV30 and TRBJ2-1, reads SQTIHQWPATLVQPVGSPLSLECTVEGTSNPNLYWYRQAAGRGLQLLFYSVGIGQISSEVPQNLSASRPQDRQFILSSKKLLLSDSGFYLCAWNKVGVNEQFFGPGTRLTVL.